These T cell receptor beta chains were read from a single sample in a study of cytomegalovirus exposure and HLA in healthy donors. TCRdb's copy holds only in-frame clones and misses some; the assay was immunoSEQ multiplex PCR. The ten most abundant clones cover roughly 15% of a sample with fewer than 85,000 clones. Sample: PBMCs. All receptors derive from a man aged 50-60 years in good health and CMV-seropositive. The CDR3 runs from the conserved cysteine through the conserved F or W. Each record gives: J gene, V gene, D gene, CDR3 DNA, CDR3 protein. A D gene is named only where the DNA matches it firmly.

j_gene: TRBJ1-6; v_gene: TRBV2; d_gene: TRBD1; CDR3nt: TGTGCCAGCAGTACCTTTCCGACAGGGGGGATTTCACCCCTCCACTTT; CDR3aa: CASSTFPTGGISPLHF
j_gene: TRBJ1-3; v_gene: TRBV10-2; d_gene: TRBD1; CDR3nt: TGCGCCAGCAGTGACGGCGGCAGGGGGTCTGGAAACACCATATATTTT; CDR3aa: CASSDGGRGSGNTIYF
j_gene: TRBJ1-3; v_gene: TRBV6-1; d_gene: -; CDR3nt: TGTGCCAGCAGTGAAAGTTTAGAGGCCGGAAACACCATATATTTT; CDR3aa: CASSESLEAGNTIYF
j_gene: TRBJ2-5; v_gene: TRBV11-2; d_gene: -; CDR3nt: TGTGCCAGCAGCCAATTCCCCAGGCAAGAGACCCAGTACTTC; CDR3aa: CASSQFPRQETQYF
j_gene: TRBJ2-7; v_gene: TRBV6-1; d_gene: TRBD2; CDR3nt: TGTGCCAGCAGTCTTAGCGGGAGGGTAACCGAGCAGTACTTC; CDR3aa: CASSLSGRVTEQYF
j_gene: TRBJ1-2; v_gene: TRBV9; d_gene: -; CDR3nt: TGTGCCAGCAGCGTAGCGGGGTTAGGCTATGGCTACACCTTC; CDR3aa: CASSVAGLGYGYTF
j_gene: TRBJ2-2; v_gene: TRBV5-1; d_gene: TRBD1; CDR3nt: TGCGCCAGCACCCGGGACAGCCTAAACACCGGGGAGCTGTTTTTT; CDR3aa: CASTRDSLNTGELFF
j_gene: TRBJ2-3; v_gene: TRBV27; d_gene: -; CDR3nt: TGTGCCAGCAGTTGGTTGGGGGGAGATACGCAGTATTTT; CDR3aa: CASSWLGGDTQYF
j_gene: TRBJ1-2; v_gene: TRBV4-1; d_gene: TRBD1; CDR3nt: TGCGCCAGCCTCCCGACAGGGTTCCATTCTGGCTACACCTTC; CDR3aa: CASLPTGFHSGYTF
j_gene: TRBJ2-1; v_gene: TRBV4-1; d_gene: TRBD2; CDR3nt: TGCGCCAGCAGCCAAGATTCAGCCGGGGGGGCATATGAGCAGTTCTTC; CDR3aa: CASSQDSAGGAYEQFF